This T cell receptor (beta chain) derives from a study of T cells after yellow fever vaccination. TCRdb re-analysed the 5' RACE reads in MiXCR, keeping a single row per CDR3 protein. Of some 320,000 distinct CDR3 sequences listed, approximately 4% were seen once; the top ten hold roughly a fifth. V shed 7 bases and J 4 bases; nucleotides not matched to a gene: 10. The CDR3 is 15 amino acids. The germline V gene has CDR1 MNHEY and CDR2 SVGAGI. J is TRBJ2-1 and V is TRBV6-5; 7 bases line up with TRBD2. Sequences were derived from PBMCs, sampled 15 days after the yellow fever booster vaccination. The receptor was derived from a young man who received the YFV17D yellow fever vaccine. The chain's CDR3 is CASTPSGGVYNEQFF. In DNA, the CDR3 is TGTGCCAGCACCCCGTCGGGGGGTGTTTACAATGAGCAGTTCTTC.